Reported below is one T cell receptor beta chain. The data are from a study of cytomegalovirus exposure and HLA in healthy donors. 60 Vbeta and 13 Jbeta primers were used in PCR. The repertoire was sequenced with immunoSEQ multiplex PCR; TCRdb's copy has only in-frame clones and lacks some. The table lists 90,000 to 120,000 clones, around three quarters of them singletons. Looked up from germline, CDR1 is SEHNR and CDR2 is FQNEAQ (reference sequence). The V end was cut by 1 base, the J end by 1 base, with 10 bases between. The CDR3 is 15 residues long. The sequence was obtained from a woman aged 18-35 years in good health and CMV-seropositive. Material for sequencing was PBMCs. V gene TRBV7-9 combines with J gene TRBJ1-1; D is ambiguous. The CDR3 nucleotides are TGTGCCAGCAGCTTAGTCCCGGCAGGGAACACTGAAGCTTTCTTT. It yields the protein CASSLVPAGNTEAFF.